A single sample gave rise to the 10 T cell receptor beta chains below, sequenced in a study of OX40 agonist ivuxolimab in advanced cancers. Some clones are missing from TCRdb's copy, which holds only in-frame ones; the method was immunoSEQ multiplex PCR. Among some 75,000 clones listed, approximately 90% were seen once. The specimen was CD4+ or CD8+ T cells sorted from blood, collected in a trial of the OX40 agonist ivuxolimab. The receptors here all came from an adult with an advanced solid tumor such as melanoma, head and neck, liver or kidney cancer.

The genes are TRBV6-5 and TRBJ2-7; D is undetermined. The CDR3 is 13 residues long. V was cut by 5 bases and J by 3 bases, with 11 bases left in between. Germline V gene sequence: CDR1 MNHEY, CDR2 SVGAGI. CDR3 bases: TGTGCCAGCAGTAAATCCTTGCGCTACGAGCAGTACTTC. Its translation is CASSKSLRYEQYF.

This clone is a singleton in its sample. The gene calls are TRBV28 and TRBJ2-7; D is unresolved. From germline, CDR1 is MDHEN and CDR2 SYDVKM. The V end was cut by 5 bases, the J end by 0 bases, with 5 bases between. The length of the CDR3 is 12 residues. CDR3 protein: CASSTASYEQYF. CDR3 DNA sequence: TGTGCCAGCAGTACAGCCTCCTACGAGCAGTACTTC.

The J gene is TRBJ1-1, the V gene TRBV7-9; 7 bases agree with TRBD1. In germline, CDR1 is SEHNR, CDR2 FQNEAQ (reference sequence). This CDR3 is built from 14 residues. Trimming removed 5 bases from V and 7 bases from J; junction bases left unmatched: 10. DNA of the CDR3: TGTGCCAGCAGCCCCGAAAGAGGGACAGTTGAAGCTTTCTTT. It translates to CASSPERGTVEAFF.

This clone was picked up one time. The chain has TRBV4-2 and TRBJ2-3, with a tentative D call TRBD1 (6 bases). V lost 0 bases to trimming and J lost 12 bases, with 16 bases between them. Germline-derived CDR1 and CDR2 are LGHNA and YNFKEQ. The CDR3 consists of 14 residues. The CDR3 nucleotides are TGTGCCAGCAGCCAAGATCATGGGGGCACCATTCAGTATTTT. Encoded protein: CASSQDHGGTIQYF.

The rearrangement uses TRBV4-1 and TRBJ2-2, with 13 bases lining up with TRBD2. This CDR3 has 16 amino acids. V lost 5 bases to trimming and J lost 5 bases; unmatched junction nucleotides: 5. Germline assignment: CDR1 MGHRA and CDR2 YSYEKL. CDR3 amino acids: CASSRGLAGETGELFF. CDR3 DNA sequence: TGCGCCAGCAGCAGAGGACTAGCGGGAGAAACCGGGGAGCTGTTTTTT.

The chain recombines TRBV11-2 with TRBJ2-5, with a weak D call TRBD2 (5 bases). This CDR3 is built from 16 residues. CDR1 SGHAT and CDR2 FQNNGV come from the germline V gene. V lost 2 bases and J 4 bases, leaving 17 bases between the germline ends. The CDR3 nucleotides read TGTGCCAGCAGCTTATTAATCTGGGGAGAAGCAGAGACCCAGTACTTC. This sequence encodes CASSLLIWGEAETQYF.

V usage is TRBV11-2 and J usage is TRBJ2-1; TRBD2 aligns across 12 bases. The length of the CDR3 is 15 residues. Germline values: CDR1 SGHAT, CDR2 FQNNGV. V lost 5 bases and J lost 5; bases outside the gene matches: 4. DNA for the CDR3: TGTGCCAGCAGCGCCACTAGCGGGAGGAACAATGAGCAGTTCTTC. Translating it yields CASSATSGRNNEQFF.

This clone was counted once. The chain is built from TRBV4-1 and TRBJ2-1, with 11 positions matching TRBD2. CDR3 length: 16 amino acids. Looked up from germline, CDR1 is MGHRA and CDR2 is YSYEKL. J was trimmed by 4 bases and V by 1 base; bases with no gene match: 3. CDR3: CASSQGGTSGYNEQFF. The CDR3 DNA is TGCGCCAGCAGCCAAGGGGGGACTAGCGGATACAATGAGCAGTTCTTC.

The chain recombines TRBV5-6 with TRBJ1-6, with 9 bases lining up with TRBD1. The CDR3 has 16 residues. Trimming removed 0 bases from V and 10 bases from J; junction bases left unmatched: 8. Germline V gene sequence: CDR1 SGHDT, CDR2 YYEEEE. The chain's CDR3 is CASSLGGTGSGSPLHF. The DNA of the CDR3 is TGTGCCAGCAGCTTGGGGGGGACAGGGAGCGGGTCACCCCTCCACTTT.

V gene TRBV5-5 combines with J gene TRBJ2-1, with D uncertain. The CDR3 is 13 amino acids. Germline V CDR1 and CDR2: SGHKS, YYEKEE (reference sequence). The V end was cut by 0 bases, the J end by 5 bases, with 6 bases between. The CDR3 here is CASSLAEHNEQFF. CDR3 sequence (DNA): TGTGCCAGCAGCTTGGCGGAGCACAATGAGCAGTTCTTC.